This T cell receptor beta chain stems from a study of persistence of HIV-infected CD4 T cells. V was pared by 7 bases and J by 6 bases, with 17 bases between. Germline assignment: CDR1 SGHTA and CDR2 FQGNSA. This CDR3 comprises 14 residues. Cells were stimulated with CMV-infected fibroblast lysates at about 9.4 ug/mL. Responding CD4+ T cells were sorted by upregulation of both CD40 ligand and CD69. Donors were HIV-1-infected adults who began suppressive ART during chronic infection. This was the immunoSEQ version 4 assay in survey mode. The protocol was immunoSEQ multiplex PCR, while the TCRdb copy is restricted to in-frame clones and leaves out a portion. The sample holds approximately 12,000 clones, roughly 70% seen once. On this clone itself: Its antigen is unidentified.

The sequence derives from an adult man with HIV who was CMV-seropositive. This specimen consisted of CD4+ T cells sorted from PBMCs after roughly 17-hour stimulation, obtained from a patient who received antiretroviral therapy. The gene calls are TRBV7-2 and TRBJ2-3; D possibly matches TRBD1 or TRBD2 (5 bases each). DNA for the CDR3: TGTGCCAGCACTGGGGACGATTTACGGGATACGCAGTATTTT. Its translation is CASTGDDLRDTQYF. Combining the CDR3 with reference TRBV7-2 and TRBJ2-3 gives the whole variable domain GAGVSQSPSNKVTEKGKDVELRCDPISGHTALYWYRQSLGQGLEFLIYFQGNSAPDKSGLPSDRFSAERTGGSVSTLTIQRTQQEDSAVYLCASTGDDLRDTQYFGPGTRLTVL.